These 17 T cell receptor beta chains came from one sample sequenced in a study of T cell changes during pregnancy in multiple sclerosis (dated by TCRdb to 2018 to 2020). Library preparation used the immunoSEQ multiplex PCR assay. In TCRdb, the immuneACCESS table is reduced to in-frame sequences with V and J assigned. These tables do not hold every clone; where another copy was compared, an unresolved V gene accounts for under half, and the others remain unexplained. The sample table contains 40,000 or so clones; only one count was recorded for roughly 90% of them. The leading ten clones occupy about 6.1% of the sample. Sequencing was performed on CD8+ T cells from peripheral blood mononuclear cells, taken in the third trimester of pregnancy. These TCRs come from a female donor with multiple sclerosis, enrolled in a pregnancy study.

This clone occurred many times. Here the CDR3 reads CASSKYGLGQETQYF. The DNA of the CDR3 is TGTGCCAGCAGCAAATATGGACTAGGGCAAGAGACCCAGTACTTC. The genes are TRBV21-1 and TRBJ2-5; the listed D gene, TRBD2, was not tested against the DNA. TRBV21-1 is a known pseudogene. There are 15 residues in the CDR3.

The chain is built from TRBV4-2 and TRBJ2-2; 8 positions agree with TRBD2. The CDR3 loop spans 15 amino acids. The germline CDR1 and CDR2 sequences are LGHNA and YNFKEQ. Trimming at V came to 2 bases and at J to 5 bases, leaving 4 bases not matched to a gene. The CDR3 nucleotides are TGTGCCAGCAGCCAAACTAGCGGAGCAACCGGGGAGCTGTTTTTT. It is translated as CASSQTSGATGELFF.

The rearrangement uses TRBV15 and TRBJ2-3; possibly TRBD2 for D (6 bases). The CDR3 has 13 residues. V lost 8 bases, J lost 1 base, and 10 bases lay in between. CDR1 and CDR2 (germline): LNHNV, YYDKDF (reference sequence). The DNA for the CDR3 is TGTGCCACCTCCGGGACTGGCACAGATACGCAGTATTTT. Encoded protein: CATSGTGTDTQYF.

The chain recombines TRBV27 with TRBJ2-1; 8 bases map to TRBD2. Germline loops: CDR1 MNHEY, CDR2 SMNVEV (reference sequence). The J segment lost 6 bases and the V segment lost 3 bases, leaving 7 bases of the junction unmatched. This CDR3 comprises 15 residues. CDR3 amino acids: CASSLGTRGANEQFF. The CDR3 DNA is TGTGCCAGCAGTTTGGGGACTAGAGGGGCCAATGAGCAGTTCTTC.

The chain uses TRBV19 and TRBJ1-1; the match to TRBD1 covers 9 bases. The CDR3 sequence is 16 residues long. The germline V gene has CDR1 LNHDA and CDR2 SQIVND (reference sequence). V dropped 1 base and J dropped 2; count of bases not matched to a gene: 5. The CDR3 here is CASSIGTGDLNTEAFF. The CDR3 bases are TGTGCCAGTAGTATAGGGACAGGGGACCTTAACACTGAAGCTTTCTTT.

Points on this clone: The junction departs from germline at one end; a sequencing error may be responsible. J is TRBJ2-5 and V is TRBV28; 10 bases map to TRBD2. CDR1 MDHEN and CDR2 SYDVKM come from the germline V gene. The CDR3 runs to 14 residues. The CDR3 protein is CASSTTRTSGRPDF. The CDR3 DNA reads as TGTGCCAGCAGTACAACCAGGACTAGCGGTCGACCAGACTTC.

This chain uses TRBV11-2 with TRBJ2-5; D is ambiguous. Germline V lookup: CDR1 SGHAT, CDR2 FQNNGV. Trimming took off 3 bases at V and 3 bases at J, with 2 bases between the two ends. This CDR3 is 11 amino acids long. CDR3 amino acids: CASSFKETQYF. The CDR3 DNA reads as TGTGCCAGCAGCTTTAAAGAGACCCAGTACTTC.

The chain joins TRBV7-9 to TRBJ2-7, with a possible D match to TRBD2 (6 bases). V was trimmed by 4 bases and J by 3 bases, leaving 13 bases between them. The germline gives CDR1 SEHNR, CDR2 FQNEAQ (reference sequence). The CDR3 is 14 residues long. CDR3 DNA: TGTGCCAGCAGCTCCCCGGGACTCGACTACGAGCAGTACTTC. This sequence encodes CASSSPGLDYEQYF.

The chain employs TRBV30 and TRBJ1-5, with 7 bases lining up with TRBD1. Germline V gene lookup returns CDR1 GTSNPN and CDR2 SVGIG (reference sequence). V was clipped by 0 bases and J by 7 bases; unmatched bases: 15. This CDR3 comprises 17 residues. The CDR3 reads CAWSVGGRGLLWQPQHF. The CDR3 coding sequence is TGTGCCTGGAGTGTAGGTGGTAGGGGGCTTCTATGGCAGCCCCAGCATTTT.

This chain links TRBV2 with TRBJ1-1; TRBD1 might be the D (5 bases). V was pared by 3 bases and J by 0 bases, with 8 bases between. The germline gives CDR1 SNHLY, CDR2 FYNNEI. The CDR3 loop spans 14 amino acids. The DNA of the CDR3 is TGTGCCAGCAGTGATGGAGGGGTGAACACTGAAGCTTTCTTT. It is translated as CASSDGGVNTEAFF.

The chain joins TRBV11-3 to TRBJ2-3; a weak D match, TRBD2 (6 bases). CDR1 SGHNT and CDR2 YENEEA come from the germline V gene. This CDR3 has 16 amino acids. Trimming left V 5 bases short and J 3 bases short, with 18 bases between. The CDR3 bases are TGTGCCAGCAGCCCACAAGATGGGGGGTTGACAGATACGCAGTATTTT. Encoded protein: CASSPQDGGLTDTQYF.

This rearrangement joins TRBV5-1 to TRBJ1-1; 8 bases agree with TRBD1. Germline V gene sequence: CDR1 SGHRS, CDR2 YFSETQ. V shed 4 bases and J 0 bases; nucleotides not matched to a gene: 5. CDR3 length: 15 amino acids. CDR3 bases: TGCGCCAGCAGCCCAAGACAGGGGATGAACACTGAAGCTTTCTTT. This codes for CASSPRQGMNTEAFF.

This chain joins TRBV29-1 and TRBJ2-7, with 11 positions matching TRBD1. Germline CDR1 reads SQVTM; CDR2 reads ANQGSEA. The trim removed 6 bases at V and 3 bases at J, leaving 4 bases unmatched. The CDR3 covers 13 residues. This CDR3 reads CSVRDRGNYEQYF. The CDR3 DNA follows: TGCAGCGTCCGGGACAGGGGGAACTACGAGCAGTACTTC.

With regard to this clone: The junction departs from germline at one end; a sequencing error may be responsible. The chain couples TRBV2 to TRBJ2-7; 7 nucleotides line up with TRBD1. CDR3 length: 13 residues. Germline CDR1 SNHLY, CDR2 FYNNEI. The CDR3 sequence is CASTEQGINEQYF. CDR3 coding DNA: TGTGCCAGCACTGAACAGGGGATCAACGAGCAGTACTTC. Full variable domain (remainder filled in from reference TRBV2 and TRBJ2-7): EPEVTQTPSHQVTQMGQEVILRCVPISNHLYFYWYRQILGQKVEFLVSFYNNEISEKSEIFDDQFSVERPDGSNFTLKIRSTKLEDSAMYFCASTEQGINEQYFGPGTRLTVT.

CDR3 loop: CASSSVTTVNYGYTF. For the CDR3, the DNA is TGTGCCAGCAGCTCTGTTACGACAGTTAACTATGGCTACACCTTC. This rearrangement joins TRBV5-4 to TRBJ1-2; a weak D match, TRBD1 (5 bases). With 3 bases removed from V and 1 base from J, the gap between germline ends came to 13 bases. The germline V gene encodes CDR1 SGHNT and CDR2 YYREEE (reference sequence). The CDR3 has 15 residues.

This clone was detected only once. Just one base apart from a much larger clone, this may be a read error. The chain employs TRBV6-1 and TRBJ2-5; 9 positions match TRBD1. With V trimmed by 2 bases and J by 2 bases, 6 bases remained unmatched. This CDR3 contains 16 residues. Germline V gene lookup returns CDR1 MNHNS and CDR2 SASEGT. The chain's CDR3 is CASSETEGQGQETQYF. CDR3 DNA sequence: TGTGCCAGCAGTGAAACCGAGGGACAGGGTCAAGAGACCCAGTACTTC.

CDR3 sequence reads: CASSLSMTGGRETQYF. CDR3 DNA: TGTGCCAGCAGTTTATCGATGACAGGGGGCAGAGAGACCCAGTACTTC. V and J are TRBV27 and TRBJ2-5, with 10 bases aligning to TRBD1. J gave up 4 bases and V 0 bases, and 5 bases lay outside the gene matches. Germline V CDR1 and CDR2: MNHEY, SMNVEV (reference sequence). This CDR3 has 16 amino acids.